A selection of T cell receptor beta chains follows, all from one sample in a study of cytomegalovirus exposure and HLA in healthy donors. Clones were sequenced by immunoSEQ multiplex PCR, and TCRdb holds only the in-frame ones, with some missing. The sample yields 100,000 to 150,000 clones, 75% to 85% seen once. Specimen: PBMCs. Receptor source: a male donor in good health and CMV-seronegative. Each CDR3 is given without its conserved first and last residue.

>11|TRBV9
ASSVGTGVEQY
>12|TRBV5-5
ASSTRQGTYEQY
>15|TRBV7-6
ASSLGLQGKKGDEQF
>12|TRBV6-4
ASSDSHRGRGYT
>13|TRBV7-9
ASSLLGQGAYEQY
>14|TRBV7-9
ASSPRGTRTYNEQF
>9|TRBV27
ASAGHYGYT
>13|TRBV11-2
ASSSQGTTTGELF
>12|TRBV11-1
ASSQSRGRETQY
>12|TRBV30
AWSPRGTKETQY
>14|TRBV7-9
ASSRRDRVAYNEQF
>11|TRBV7-2
ASSGDRRYGYT
>13|TRBV7-2
ASSLDWRGQETQY
>12|TRBV6-5
ASSYAGFNTEAF
>9|TRBV7-2
ASSSWTEQF
>15|TRBV7-2
ASSLALGRGGGETQY
>11|TRBV6-4
ASSAQRNTEAF
>15|TRBV30
AWSALDSGSGANGLT